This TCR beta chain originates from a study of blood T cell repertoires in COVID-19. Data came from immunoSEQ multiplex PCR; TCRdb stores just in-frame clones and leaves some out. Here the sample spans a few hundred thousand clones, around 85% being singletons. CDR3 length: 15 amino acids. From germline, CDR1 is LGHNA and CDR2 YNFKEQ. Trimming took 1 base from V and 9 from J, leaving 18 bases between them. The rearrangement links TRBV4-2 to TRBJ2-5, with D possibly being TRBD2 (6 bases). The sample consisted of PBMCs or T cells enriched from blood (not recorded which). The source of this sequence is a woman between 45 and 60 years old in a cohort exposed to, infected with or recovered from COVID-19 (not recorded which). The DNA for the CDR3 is TGTGCCAGCAGCCAAGCTTCTGAATCCGGAGGGGCCCAGTACTTC. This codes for CASSQASESGGAQYF.